This TCR beta chain is from a study of cytomegalovirus exposure and HLA in healthy donors. Study-wide background: As released early, the data held 80 million to 90 million unique TCRs from HLA-typed donors. Overall study findings and caveats: CMV antigen specificity of three CMV-associated chains was confirmed in vitro. TCR beta V segments were, for the most part, productive about 87% or about 30% of the time in an earlier analysis.

The PCR made use of 60 Vbeta and 13 Jbeta primers. Original data processing: There were around 77 million unique TCR beta chains by a later count, and approximately 10 million of them were shared. Only in-frame clones appear in the TCRdb table, and some are missing; sequencing was by immunoSEQ multiplex PCR. The V and J calls and clone size are taken from that table; D and trimming were inferred from the DNA. The sample has 130,000 to 150,000 clones. This CDR3 is 14 amino acids long. J gave up 6 bases and V 3 bases, and 5 bases lay outside the gene matches. CDR1 SEHNR and CDR2 FQNEAQ come from the germline V gene (reference sequence). As regards this clone: Its target is unknown.

The source material was PBMCs. The receptor's source is a man aged 40-49 years in good health and CMV-seronegative. This chain connects TRBV7-9 to TRBJ1-5, with TRBD1 matching 7 bases. The chain's CDR3 is CASSFSGGGQPQHF. In DNA, the CDR3 is TGTGCCAGCAGCTTCTCAGGGGGTGGTCAGCCCCAGCATTTT. The full variable domain, its missing parts supplied by reference TRBV7-9 and TRBJ1-5, is DTGVSQNPRHKITKRGQNVTFRCDPISEHNRLYWYRQTLGQGPEFLTYFQNEAQLEKSRLLSDRFSAERPKGSFSTLEIQRTEQGDSAMYLCASSFSGGGQPQHFGDGTRLSIL.